The 31 T cell receptor beta chains reported below all come from one sample, sequenced in a study of T cell clonality in common variable immunodeficiency. This table comes from immunoSEQ multiplex PCR, and its TCRdb copy is limited to in-frame clones, with some not included. The sample lists tens of thousands of clones, none appearing once, the ten largest making up roughly 1.4%. Sequencing input: peripheral blood mononuclear cells. Source of these receptors: a person between 18 and 70 years old in good health.

This clone has a count of ten or more. The CDR3 end lies 3 residues beyond the end of the read and is filled in from the germline J gene. The chain joins TRBV20-1 to TRBJ1-5; 10 bases map to TRBD1. The CDR3 is 13 residues long. J lost 9 bases, V lost 1 base, and 3 bases had no gene match. Germline V gene lookup returns CDR1 DFQATT and CDR2 SNEGSKA (reference sequence). The DNA read from the CDR3 is TGCAGTGCTAGAGGGACAGGGGGTGGGCCC. Its protein is CSARGTGGGP. The whole CDR3 protein reads CSARGTGGGPQHF.

This clone was found many times. A single base separates this from a much larger clone, so it may be a read error. The sequenced fragment ends 3 residues before the CDR3 boundary, so the rest is inferred from the germline J gene. V is TRBV29-1 and J is TRBJ1-4; D possibly corresponds to TRBD1 (5 bases). There are 13 residues in the CDR3. The germline gives CDR1 SQVTM, CDR2 ANQGSEA. The CDR3 bases that were read are TGCAGCGTTGCGGTCTCTGGGGCCAACGTA. Translating gives CSVAVSGANV. The complete CDR3 sequence is CSVAVSGANVLFF.

Comment on this clone: The DNA ends 3 residues before the CDR3 does, and the rest of the CDR3 is filled in from the germline J gene. This chain links TRBV19 with TRBJ2-1; D uncertain. Germline loops: CDR1 LNHDA, CDR2 SQIVND (reference sequence). The V end was cut by 3 bases, the J end by 0 bases, with 6 bases between. This CDR3 spans 14 amino acids. CDR3 DNA, as far as it was read: TGTGCCAGTAGTATGCCTAACTCCTACAATGAG. It is translated as CASSMPNSYNE. From start to end, the CDR3 is CASSMPNSYNEQFF.

This clone appeared many times. CDR3 amino acids: CSSGSGGYNEQFF. The sequenced part of the CDR3 DNA is TGCAGCTCGGGGTCAGGGGGCTACAATGAG. The chain carries TRBV29-1 and TRBJ2-1, with TRBD1 matching over 7 bases. The CDR3 goes on 3 residues after the read ends, and that part is filled in from the germline J gene. With 8 bases clipped from V and 3 bases from J, the junction kept 7 bases outside the gene matches. The CDR3 is made up of 13 amino acids. CDR1 SQVTM and CDR2 ANQGSEA come from the germline V gene.

This clone was seen many times. Read coverage stops 3 residues before the CDR3 terminus; the germline J gene supplies the remainder. This chain joins TRBV19 and TRBJ1-1; 7 bases fit TRBD1. Germline V gene sequence: CDR1 LNHDA, CDR2 SQIVND (reference sequence). Germline trimming cut 8 bases from V and 7 bases from J; bases unmatched to any gene: 7. This CDR3 is built from 12 residues. The chain's CDR3 is CASRQGGGEAFF. The sequenced part of the CDR3 DNA is TGTGCCAGTCGACAGGGTGGAGGTGAA.

Many counts were recorded for this clone. The read terminates 3 residues ahead of where the CDR3 ends, so the germline J gene completes it. This rearrangement joins TRBV20-1 to TRBJ2-3, with TRBD2 matching over 8 bases. Looked up from germline, CDR1 is DFQATT and CDR2 is SNEGSKA (reference sequence). The CDR3 runs to 13 residues. V shed 6 bases and J 4 bases; nucleotides not matched to a gene: 6. CDR3 sequence reads: CSARGLAADTQYF. The covered CDR3 bases are TGCAGTGCACGAGGACTAGCCGCAGATACG.

This clone appeared many times. The read halts 3 residues ahead of the CDR3 end, with the missing end drawn from the germline J gene. The chain carries TRBV28 and TRBJ2-1; 7 nucleotides line up with TRBD2. CDR3 length: 15 amino acids. The V and J ends lost 6 bases and 9 bases, in that order; junction bases with no gene match: 14. CDR1 is MDHEN and CDR2 is SYDVKM in the germline V gene. CDR3 bases read: TGTGCCAGCAGCCTGTGGGGGGGGGACGGAGCTGAG. As protein: CASSLWGGDGAE. The CDR3 reads in full as CASSLWGGDGAEQFF.

This clone was recorded many times. The observed sequence ends 3 residues before the CDR3 terminus, with the missing tail filled in from the germline J gene. V usage is TRBV20-1 and J usage is TRBJ2-3; 10 bases are a match to TRBD1. The CDR3 is 17 residues long. Germline assignment: CDR1 DFQATT and CDR2 SNEGSKA (reference sequence). V trimming: 3 bases; J trimming: 4 bases; junction bases outside the gene matches: 13. The CDR3 bases that were read are TGCAGTGCTAGCAATCCGGGACAGGGGATTGTCGCAGATACG. Translation: CSASNPGQGIVADT. The whole CDR3 is CSASNPGQGIVADTQYF.

At least ten counts were recorded for this clone. The CDR3 loop reads CASRSGLSGANVLTF. Incomplete CDR3 DNA: TGTGCCAGCAGGTCCGGTCTTAGTGGGGCCAACGTC. The chain is built from TRBV2 and TRBJ2-6; D remains ambiguous. The read ends 3 residues before the CDR3 terminus; that terminus is restored from the germline J gene. In germline, CDR1 is SNHLY, CDR2 FYNNEI. Trimming stripped 6 bases from V and 3 bases from J, with 12 bases between. The CDR3 covers 15 residues.

This clone has a count of ten or more. From the germline J gene comes the end of the CDR3, since the read stops 3 residues before it. This chain joins TRBV7-6 and TRBJ2-2, with D perhaps matching TRBD2 (5 bases). Germline V gene data show CDR1 as SGHVS and CDR2 as FNYEAQ. V was cut by 2 bases and J by 2 bases, with 9 bases left in between. The CDR3 loop spans 15 amino acids. The CDR3 DNA, read in part, is TGTGCCAGCAGCTTACAAGCGGCAAACACCGGGGAG. Its translation is CASSLQAANTGE. The CDR3 reads in full as CASSLQAANTGELFF.

This clone was recorded many times. The read halts 3 residues ahead of the CDR3 end, with the missing end drawn from the germline J gene. The chain employs TRBV5-1 and TRBJ2-7; 11 nucleotides line up with TRBD2. CDR1 SGHRS and CDR2 YFSETQ come from the germline V gene. V gave up 0 bases and J gave up 4 bases; unmatched junction bases: 9. CDR3 length equals 17 residues. The CDR3: CASSLGLAGRRSYEQYF. Incomplete CDR3 DNA: TGCGCCAGCAGCTTGGGACTAGCGGGACGCAGGTCGTACGAG.

This clone has at least ten counts. The read ends 3 residues shy of where the CDR3 ends; the end is completed using the germline J gene. This sequence joins TRBV20-1 and TRBJ2-1, with D perhaps TRBD2 (5 bases). V was pared by 3 bases and J by 5 bases, with 8 bases between. The length of the CDR3 is 12 residues. The germline gives CDR1 DFQATT, CDR2 SNEGSKA (reference sequence). CDR3 DNA (partial): TGCAGTGCTAGTTGGCGGGACAATGAG. Its translation is CSASWRDNE. The whole CDR3 is CSASWRDNEQFF.

This clone was recorded at least ten times. The read ends 3 residues before the CDR3 terminus; that terminus is restored from the germline J gene. This same CDR3 is encoded by further DNA sequences in the sample. V is TRBV7-2 and J is TRBJ2-5; 7 bases line up with TRBD1. Trimming took 5 bases from V and 2 from J; bases not matched to a gene: 5. Germline CDR1 is SGHTA and CDR2 is FQGNSA. The CDR3 covers 14 residues. This chain's CDR3 is CASSPGQRQETQYF. Incomplete CDR3 DNA: TGTGCCAGCAGCCCGGGACAGAGGCAAGAGACC.

This clone was observed at least ten times. The CDR3 region is CSLAASGRAGEQYF. The sequenced part of the CDR3 DNA is TGCAGTTTAGCGGCTAGCGGGAGGGCTGGCGAG. The chain recombines TRBV20-1 with TRBJ2-7; the match to TRBD2 covers 12 bases. The read gets to within 3 residues of the CDR3 end, and the germline J gene fills in the rest. Germline V gene data show CDR1 as DFQATT and CDR2 as SNEGSKA (reference sequence). The CDR3 totals 14 residues. The V and J ends lost 8 bases and 6 bases, in that order; junction bases with no gene match: 11.

The sample holds many counts of this clone. The read terminates 3 residues before the CDR3 end, so the remaining end is supplied by the germline J gene. The chain recombines TRBV20-1 with TRBJ2-1; TRBD2 matches at 9 bases. V gave up 6 bases and J gave up 4 bases; unmatched junction bases: 7. There are 14 residues in the CDR3. Germline loops: CDR1 DFQATT, CDR2 SNEGSKA (reference sequence). CDR3 loop: CSASTSGGYNEQFF. Incomplete CDR3 DNA: TGCAGTGCCTCGACTAGCGGAGGTTACAATGAG.

In its sample, this clone was seen many times. The read terminates 3 residues before the CDR3 end, so the remaining end is supplied by the germline J gene. This chain connects TRBV7-2 to TRBJ1-1, with a possible D match to TRBD1 (5 bases). Trimming left V 4 bases short and J 4 bases short, with 13 bases between. The CDR3 covers 14 residues. The germline V gene has CDR1 SGHTA and CDR2 FQGNSA. The CDR3 region is CASSSQGGGTEAFF. CDR3 DNA, as far as it was read: TGTGCCAGCAGCTCCCAGGGAGGCGGCACTGAA.

This clone occurred many times. The CDR3 end is not reached by the read, which stops 3 residues before it; the germline J gene fills it in. The rearrangement joins TRBV2 to TRBJ2-7; tentatively, D is TRBD1 (5 bases). The CDR3 extends over 13 amino acids. Looked up from germline, CDR1 is SNHLY and CDR2 is FYNNEI. Trimming took 4 bases from V and 3 from J, leaving 10 bases between them. CDR3 DNA (partial): TGTGCCAGCAGTGCAGGGAAGGGCTACGAG. It specifies CASSAGKGYE. The whole CDR3 is CASSAGKGYEQYF. The full variable domain, its missing parts supplied by reference TRBV2 and TRBJ2-7, is EPEVTQTPSHQVTQMGQEVILRCVPISNHLYFYWYRQILGQKVEFLVSFYNNEISEKSEIFDDQFSVERPDGSNFTLKIRSTKLEDSAMYFCASSAGKGYEQYFGPGTRLTVT.

This clone was counted ten times or more. The read terminates 3 residues ahead of where the CDR3 ends, so the germline J gene completes it. The chain links TRBV20-1 to TRBJ2-7; the D gene is possibly TRBD2 (7 bases). V lost 5 bases and J 3 bases, leaving 17 bases between the germline ends. CDR1 is DFQATT and CDR2 is SNEGSKA in the germline V gene (reference sequence). The length of the CDR3 is 14 residues. Here the CDR3 reads CSASRRGGLYEQYF. The covered CDR3 bases are TGCAGTGCTTCGCGGCGCGGGGGCCTCTACGAG.

This clone has at least ten counts. Read data end 3 residues before the CDR3 end; the end is taken from the germline J gene. The chain links TRBV12-5 to TRBJ2-1; 11 bases match TRBD2. CDR1 and CDR2 from the germline V gene are LGHNT and FRNRAP. With V trimmed by 1 base and J by 8 bases, 7 bases remained unmatched. The CDR3 is 16 residues long. Here the CDR3 reads CASGLGLAGFFHEQFF. Incomplete CDR3 DNA: TGTGCTAGTGGTTTGGGACTAGCGGGATTTTTTCATGAG.

This clone has a count of ten or more. Read coverage stops 3 residues before the CDR3 terminus; the germline J gene supplies the remainder. The J gene is TRBJ2-7, the V gene TRBV5-6, with D unresolved. CDR1 and CDR2 from the germline V gene are SGHDT and YYEEEE. Between the trimmed V and J ends, which lost 3 bases and 3 bases, there was a span of 16 bases. The CDR3 is 15 amino acids. The CDR3 spells CASSYISGRGYEQYF. Incomplete CDR3 DNA: TGTGCCAGCAGCTACATATCGGGTCGCGGCTACGAG.

This clone was seen repeatedly, ten times or more. Read coverage stops 3 residues before the CDR3 terminus; the germline J gene supplies the remainder. V gene TRBV20-1 combines with J gene TRBJ2-7, with TRBD2 matching 7 bases. CDR1 is DFQATT and CDR2 is SNEGSKA in the germline V gene (reference sequence). Germline trimming cut 2 bases from V and 0 bases from J; bases unmatched to any gene: 7. The CDR3 sequence is 15 residues long. The DNA read from the CDR3 is TGCAGTGCTAGACTTCTAGCGGAAACCTCCTACGAG. Its protein is CSARLLAETSYE. The entire CDR3 protein is CSARLLAETSYEQYF.

This clone was observed many times. The covered CDR3 bases are TGCAGTGCTAGTAGACAGGGGGGGTTTAAA. Protein sequence: CSASRQGGFK. The entire CDR3 protein reads CSASRQGGFKAFF. This chain connects TRBV20-1 to TRBJ1-1, with 9 bases that match TRBD1. The read finishes 3 residues shy of the CDR3 end, and the germline J gene is used to complete it. Germline assignment: CDR1 DFQATT and CDR2 SNEGSKA (reference sequence). The CDR3 has 13 amino acids.

This clone appeared a few times. The sequenced CDR3 bases are TGCAGTGCTCCCAGGCGATGGGGGGGCGAG. Amino acid sequence: CSAPRRWGGE. In full, the CDR3 is CSAPRRWGGEQYF. The chain recombines TRBV20-1 with TRBJ2-7; 7 bases align to TRBD2. Sequencing ends 3 residues short of the CDR3 end; the germline J gene provides the rest. Germline trimming cut 5 bases from V and 6 bases from J; bases unmatched to any gene: 10. Germline values: CDR1 DFQATT, CDR2 SNEGSKA (reference sequence). The CDR3 totals 13 residues.

This clone was counted at least ten times. From the germline J gene comes the end of the CDR3, since the read stops 3 residues before it. This chain joins TRBV29-1 and TRBJ2-3; 12 nucleotides line up with TRBD2. The germline CDR1 and CDR2 sequences are SQVTM and ANQGSEA. Unmatched junction bases numbered 7, after V lost 4 bases and J lost 2 bases. The CDR3 loop spans 16 amino acids. This CDR3 is CSVGPTSGRPTDTQYF. Partial CDR3 DNA: TGCAGCGTTGGCCCTACTAGCGGGAGGCCCACAGATACG.

CDR3 DNA (partial): TGCAGCGTTGAGGGCCTCATGGCCCGGGACAGGGACACAGATACG. Translation: CSVEGLMARDRDTDT. The whole CDR3 protein reads CSVEGLMARDRDTDTQYF. V usage is TRBV29-1 and J usage is TRBJ2-3; TRBD1 matches at 9 bases. Coverage ceases 3 residues before the CDR3 finishes, and the germline J gene fills in the end. Germline trimming cut 3 bases from V and 2 bases from J; bases unmatched to any gene: 15. Germline V gives CDR1 SQVTM, CDR2 ANQGSEA. The CDR3 loop spans 18 amino acids.

This clone was counted many times. The read terminates 3 residues before the CDR3 end, so the remaining end is supplied by the germline J gene. The genes are TRBV20-1 and TRBJ2-3; D is undetermined. This CDR3 has 14 amino acids. Per germline, CDR1 DFQATT and CDR2 SNEGSKA (reference sequence). Trimming removed 0 bases at V and 0 bases at J, with 7 bases between. The CDR3 loop is CSARDPRSTDTQYF. CDR3 bases read: TGCAGTGCTAGAGATCCCAGGAGCACAGATACG.

This clone was recorded many times. The CDR3 is cut off 3 residues early in the read; its end comes from the germline J gene. The chain couples TRBV7-2 to TRBJ2-5; 7 bases line up with TRBD2. This CDR3 region has 16 residues. Germline V gene data show CDR1 as SGHTA and CDR2 as FQGNSA. The CDR3 DNA, read in part, is TGTGCAAGTCGCTTAGCTTCCGAGACTAGCCTCCAGACC. Protein sequence: CASRLASETSLQT. The whole CDR3 protein is CASRLASETSLQTQYF.

This clone was detected ten times or more. CDR3 protein: CASSLSRAGGELFF. The part of the CDR3 DNA that was read is TGTGCCAGCAGCTTGAGCCGCGCAGGGGGGGAG. The chain links TRBV11-3 to TRBJ2-2; a possible D gene is TRBD1 (5 bases). The read falls 3 residues short of the CDR3 end, and the missing part is taken from the germline J gene. Germline V gene data show CDR1 as SGHNT and CDR2 as YENEEA. The V gene lost 3 bases and the J gene lost 8 bases, with 13 bases spanning the gap. The CDR3 is 14 amino acids.

For this clone: The read halts 3 residues ahead of the CDR3 end, with the missing end drawn from the germline J gene. The chain links TRBV20-1 to TRBJ2-7; TRBD2 aligns across 8 bases. J lost 1 base, V lost 6 bases, and 11 bases had no gene match. The germline gives CDR1 DFQATT, CDR2 SNEGSKA (reference sequence). The CDR3 extends over 15 amino acids. The CDR3 sequence is CSAIGERESSYEQYF. CDR3 bases read: TGCAGTGCGATCGGGGAGCGGGAGAGTTCCTACGAG.

Many counts were recorded for this clone. The DNA ends 3 residues before the CDR3 does, and the rest of the CDR3 is filled in from the germline J gene. Other DNA sequences in the same sample also yield this CDR3. The chain employs TRBV5-1 and TRBJ1-3; tentative D call: TRBD1 (6 bases). The CDR3 is 14 residues long. Between the trimmed V and J ends, which lost 4 bases and 4 bases, there was a span of 12 bases. CDR1 SGHRS and CDR2 YFSETQ come from the germline V gene. CDR3 bases read: TGCGCCAGCAGCCTGACAGGAGGGGGAAACACC. Residues: CASSLTGGGNT. The complete CDR3 protein is CASSLTGGGNTIYF.

This clone was observed at least ten times. The read terminates 3 residues before the CDR3 end, so the remaining end is supplied by the germline J gene. V usage is TRBV12-5 and J usage is TRBJ1-1; 12 nucleotides align to TRBD1. This CDR3 is 16 amino acids long. CDR1 and CDR2 from the germline V gene are LGHNT and FRNRAP. The CDR3 spells CASGTGQGAAGLGAFF. The part of the CDR3 DNA that was read is TGTGCTAGTGGTACGGGACAGGGGGCGGCCGGGCTAGGA. Filled out from reference TRBV12-5 and TRBJ1-1, the complete variable domain reads DARVTQTPRHKVTEMGQEVTMRCQPILGHNTVFWYRQTMMQGLELLAYFRNRAPLDDSGMPKDRFSAEMPDATLATLKIQPSEPRDSAVYFCASGTGQGAAGLGAFFGQGTRLTVV.